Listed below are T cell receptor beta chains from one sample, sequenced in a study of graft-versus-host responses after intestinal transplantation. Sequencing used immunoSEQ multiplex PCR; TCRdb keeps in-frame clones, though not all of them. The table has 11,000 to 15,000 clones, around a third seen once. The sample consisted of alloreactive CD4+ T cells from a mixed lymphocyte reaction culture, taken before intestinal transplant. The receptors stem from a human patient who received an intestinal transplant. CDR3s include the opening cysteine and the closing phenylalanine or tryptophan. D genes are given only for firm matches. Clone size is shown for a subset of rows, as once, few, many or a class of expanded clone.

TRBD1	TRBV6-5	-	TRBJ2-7	CASSGQGSYEQYF	TGTGCCAGCAGTGGACAGGGAAGCTACGAGCAGTACTTC
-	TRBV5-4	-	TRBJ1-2	CASSLGGTARSYTF	TGTGCCAGCAGCTTGGGGGGGACGGCCCGTAGCTACACCTTC
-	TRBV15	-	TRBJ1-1	CATSRDYRLNTEAFF	TGTGCCACCAGCAGAGATTACAGGCTGAACACTGAAGCTTTCTTT
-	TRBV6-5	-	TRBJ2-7	CASSYSDPRESYEQYF	TGTGCCAGCAGTTACTCGGACCCCAGGGAGTCCTACGAGCAGTACTTC
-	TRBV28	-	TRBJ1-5	CASRLLGAQPQHF	TGTGCCAGCAGGTTGCTGGGGGCTCAGCCCCAGCATTTT
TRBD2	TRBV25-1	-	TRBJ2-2	CASSETLAANTGELFF	TGTGCCAGCAGTGAAACCCTAGCGGCGAACACCGGGGAGCTGTTTTTT
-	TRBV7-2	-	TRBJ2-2	CASSLVGTAWSLFF	TGTGCCAGCAGCTTAGTGGGTACAGCCTGGAGTCTGTTTTTT
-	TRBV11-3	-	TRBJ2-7	CASSLAGTYEQYF	TGTGCCAGCAGCTTAGCAGGGACCTACGAGCAGTACTTC
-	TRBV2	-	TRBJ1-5	CASKRSGGQPQHF	TGTGCCAGCAAAAGGTCTGGGGGGCAGCCCCAGCATTTT
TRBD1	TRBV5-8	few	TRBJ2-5	CASSARDREVETQYF	TGTGCCAGCAGCGCCCGGGACAGGGAGGTAGAGACCCAGTACTTC
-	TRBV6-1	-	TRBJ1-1	CAISESTGRGITEAFF	TGTGCCATCAGTGAGTCGACCGGGCGAGGGATCACTGAAGCTTTCTTT
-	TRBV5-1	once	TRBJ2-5	CASSLRSTGIQETQYF	TGCGCCAGCAGCTTGAGATCTACAGGAATACAAGAGACCCAGTACTTC
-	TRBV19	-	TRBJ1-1	CASKDAGRGNTEAFF	TGTGCCAGTAAAGATGCAGGTAGGGGGAACACTGAAGCTTTCTTT
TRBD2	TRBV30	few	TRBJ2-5	CAWSRNSGTQETQYF	TGTGCCTGGAGTCGTAATAGCGGGACCCAAGAGACCCAGTACTTC
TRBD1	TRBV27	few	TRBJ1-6	CASSLDRVSSPLHF	TGTGCCAGCAGTTTGGACAGGGTCAGTTCACCCCTCCACTTT
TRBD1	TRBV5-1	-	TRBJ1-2	CASSLRVPGQGDYGYTF	TGCGCCAGCAGCTTGAGGGTCCCGGGACAGGGTGACTATGGCTACACCTTC
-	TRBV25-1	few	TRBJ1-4	CASNGGTNEKLFF	TGTGCCAGCAACGGGGGGACTAATGAAAAACTGTTTTTT
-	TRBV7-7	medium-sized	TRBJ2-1	CASSLTAGRDKISYNEQFF	TGTGCCAGCAGCTTAACGGCAGGTAGGGACAAAATCTCCTACAATGAGCAGTTCTTC
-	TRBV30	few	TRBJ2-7	CAWSPNYEQYF	TGTGCCTGGAGTCCTAACTACGAGCAGTACTTC
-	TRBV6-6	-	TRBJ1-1	CASSYSGRDTEAFF	TGTGCCAGCAGTTACTCCGGACGGGACACTGAAGCTTTCTTT
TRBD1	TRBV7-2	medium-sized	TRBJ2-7	CASSSRTGGSYEQYF	TGTGCCAGCAGCTCTCGGACAGGGGGCTCCTACGAGCAGTACTTC